The source of this T cell receptor (beta chain) is a study of blood T cell repertoires in COVID-19. The CDR3 has 15 residues. The V gene lost 5 bases and the J gene lost 0 bases, with 13 bases spanning the gap. CDR1 and CDR2 (germline): SGHNT, YENEEA. TCRdb's copy holds only in-frame clones and misses some; the assay was immunoSEQ multiplex PCR. The sample includes roughly 320,000 clones, 85% to 90% of them seen just once. The source material was PBMCs or T cells enriched from blood (not recorded which). The receptor was derived from a man aged 25-45 years who had recovered from COVID-19. The rearrangement uses TRBV11-3 and TRBJ1-2; D not certain. This chain's CDR3 is CASSLEEAANYGYTF. CDR3 nucleotides: TGTGCCAGCAGCCTGGAAGAGGCTGCTAACTATGGCTACACCTTC. The full variable domain, with the rest looked up from reference TRBV11-3 and TRBJ1-2, is EAGVVQSPRYKIIEKKQPVAFWCNPISGHNTLYWYLQNLGQGPELLIRYENEEAVDDSQLPKDRFSAERLKGVDSTLKIQPAELGDSAVYLCASSLEEAANYGYTFGSGTRLTVV.